These T cell receptor beta chains were read from a single sample in a study of T cells in Graves' hyperthyroidism and ophthalmopathy. TCRdb processed the multiplex PCR reads anew with MiXCR; each CDR3 protein has one entry. Of around 420,000 distinct CDR3 sequences listed, about 15% are singletons. What was sequenced was blood. The source is a woman aged 18 to 35 with Graves' hyperthyroidism. Each CDR3 is given with its conserved first and last residue. A D gene is named only where the DNA matches it firmly. For some rows the clone size is stated as once, few or many, or as a class when expanded; others skip it.

D: TRBD2; V: TRBV6-1; J: TRBJ2-1; size: many; DNA: TGTGCCAGCAGTTACGAGACTAGCGGGGGGGCCCATGAGCAGTTCTTC; CDR3: CASSYETSGGAHEQFF
D: TRBD1; V: TRBV7-9; J: TRBJ2-4; size: -; DNA: TGTGCCAGCAGCCCCGGGACAGGGGGAACCAAAAACATTCAGTACTTC; CDR3: CASSPGTGGTKNIQYF
D: -; V: TRBV6-1; J: TRBJ2-5; size: many; DNA: TGTGCCAGCAGTGAGGGGTTACTGGCGGGGGCCGGGGAGACCCAGTACTTC; CDR3: CASSEGLLAGAGETQYF
D: -; V: TRBV3-1; J: TRBJ1-2; size: many; DNA: TGTGCCAGCAGCCCGCTGAGCCCACCCTCTGGCTACACCTTC; CDR3: CASSPLSPPSGYTF
D: -; V: TRBV7-8; J: TRBJ2-7; size: few; DNA: TGTGCCAGCATGGAGGGGGGATATTACGAGCAGTACTTC; CDR3: CASMEGGYYEQYF
D: TRBD1; V: TRBV5-1; J: TRBJ1-5; size: few; DNA: TGCGCCAGCAGTCGAACAGGGGGCAGGGAGCCCCAGCATTTT; CDR3: CASSRTGGREPQHF
D: TRBD2; V: TRBV7-3; J: TRBJ2-1; size: many; DNA: TGTGCCAGCAGCTTATCCCCGACTAGCGGGAGGGGATACAATGAGCAGTTCTTC; CDR3: CASSLSPTSGRGYNEQFF
D: -; V: TRBV28; J: TRBJ1-5; size: -; DNA: TGTGCCAGCAGTTCAGGGACAAGGGGGAATCAGCCCCAGCATTTT; CDR3: CASSSGTRGNQPQHF
D: -; V: TRBV27; J: TRBJ2-1; size: many; DNA: TGTGCCAGCAGCCACAGGGAGAGGGGTGAGCAGTTCTTC; CDR3: CASSHRERGEQFF
D: -; V: TRBV3-1; J: TRBJ1-1; size: -; DNA: TGTGCCAGCAGCCAAGGTGGGGCGGACCAAGCTTTCTTT; CDR3: CASSQGGADQAFF
D: TRBD1; V: TRBV24-1; J: TRBJ1-5; size: -; DNA: TGTGCCACCAGTGACAAGGACAGGGTTGGCAATCAGCCCCAGCATTTT; CDR3: CATSDKDRVGNQPQHF
D: TRBD1; V: TRBV11-1; J: TRBJ1-6; size: few; DNA: TGTGCCAGCAGCCCAGACAGGGGAGTTTCACCCCTCCACTTT; CDR3: CASSPDRGVSPLHF
D: -; V: TRBV12-3/TRBV12-4; J: TRBJ2-3; size: -; DNA: TGTGCCAGCAGTTTCATCCAGGGGCCAGGAGATACGCAGTATTTT; CDR3: CASSFIQGPGDTQYF
D: -; V: TRBV20-1; J: TRBJ2-3; size: few; DNA: TGCAGTGTTTGGGGGGGCGAAGATACGCAGTATTTT; CDR3: CSVWGGEDTQYF
D: TRBD2; V: TRBV6-2/TRBV6-3; J: TRBJ2-2; size: -; DNA: TGTGCCAGCAAGGTTAGCGGGAGAGGCACCGGGGAGCTGTTTTTT; CDR3: CASKVSGRGTGELFF
D: TRBD2; V: TRBV11-2; J: TRBJ2-5; size: -; DNA: TGTGCCAGCAGCCCGGGACTAGCGGGCCTGGAGTACTTC; CDR3: CASSPGLAGLEYF
D: TRBD1; V: TRBV6-5; J: TRBJ1-6; size: few; DNA: TGTGCCAGCAGTTCCTCCGGGACAGGGAATTCACCCCTCCACTTT; CDR3: CASSSSGTGNSPLHF
D: -; V: TRBV30; J: TRBJ1-2; size: many; DNA: TGTGCCTGGAGTGCCCAGACCGGGACGGGACTATTTGGCTACACCTTC; CDR3: CAWSAQTGTGLFGYTF
D: -; V: TRBV7-9; J: TRBJ2-3; size: many; DNA: TGTGCCAGCAGCTGGGCTGGCGGGAGCACAGATACGCAGTATTTT; CDR3: CASSWAGGSTDTQYF
D: -; V: TRBV13; J: TRBJ2-3; size: many; DNA: TGTGCCAGCAGCCGGAAGTTACTATCTACTACGCAACGGGGCACAGATACGCAGTATTTT; CDR3: CASSRKLLSTTQRGTDTQYF
D: -; V: TRBV6-2/TRBV6-3; J: TRBJ1-5; size: many; DNA: TGTGCCAGCAGTTACGGCCAAGGAGGCAATCAGCCCCAGCATTTT; CDR3: CASSYGQGGNQPQHF
D: TRBD2; V: TRBV7-6; J: TRBJ2-3; size: -; DNA: TGTGCCAGCAGCCTGAGACTAGCGGGAATGGAAGATACGCAGTATTTT; CDR3: CASSLRLAGMEDTQYF
D: -; V: TRBV12-3/TRBV12-4; J: TRBJ2-7; size: many; DNA: TGTGCCAGCAGGCCCACAGGTAGGGCTGACGAGCAGTACTTC; CDR3: CASRPTGRADEQYF
D: TRBD2; V: TRBV20-1; J: TRBJ2-1; size: many; DNA: TGCAGTGCTAGATCCCTGACTAGCGGGAAATACAATGAGCAGTTCTTC; CDR3: CSARSLTSGKYNEQFF
D: -; V: TRBV11-3; J: TRBJ1-1; size: many; DNA: TGTGCCAGCAGCTTGGGACCATGGGCTGAAGCTTTCTTT; CDR3: CASSLGPWAEAFF
D: -; V: TRBV25-1; J: TRBJ2-1; size: few; DNA: TGTGCCAGCAGTGAATATCTGGCTGTCTACAATGAGCAGTTCTTC; CDR3: CASSEYLAVYNEQFF
D: -; V: TRBV7-6; J: TRBJ2-5; size: few; DNA: TGTGCCAGCAGCTTTCGGTCCGGCCTCGCCCGTGGGGAGACCCAGTACTTC; CDR3: CASSFRSGLARGETQYF
D: TRBD2; V: TRBV20-1; J: TRBJ2-7; size: many; DNA: TGCAGTGCTAGTGCGGGAGCGACTACCGAGCAGTACTTC; CDR3: CSASAGATTEQYF
D: -; V: TRBV6-5; J: TRBJ1-2; size: many; DNA: TGTGCCAGCAGTTACACGATACGGACGGCTGATGGCTACACCTTC; CDR3: CASSYTIRTADGYTF
D: -; V: TRBV10-3; J: TRBJ2-3; size: many; DNA: TGTGCCATCAGCGGAGGGGAGTACGATACGCAGTATTTT; CDR3: CAISGGEYDTQYF
D: TRBD1; V: TRBV9; J: TRBJ1-6; size: -; DNA: TGTGCCAGCAGCGTCGACAGGGACCCACCCCTCCACTTT; CDR3: CASSVDRDPPLHF
D: -; V: TRBV27; J: TRBJ1-6; size: many; DNA: TGTGCCAGCAGTCCCAATCCAGGAAGCTCCTATAATTCACCCCTCCACTTT; CDR3: CASSPNPGSSYNSPLHF
D: -; V: TRBV7-9; J: TRBJ2-2; size: many; DNA: TGTGCCAGCACCCCGCCCGGGGAGCTGTTTTTT; CDR3: CASTPPGELFF
D: TRBD2; V: TRBV7-3; J: TRBJ2-7; size: many; DNA: TGTGCCAGCAGCTTAACAGGGTCCCAGCGGGAGAGTGGGGACGAGCAGTACTTC; CDR3: CASSLTGSQRESGDEQYF
D: TRBD1; V: TRBV10-3; J: TRBJ2-7; size: many; DNA: TGTGCCATCAGTGAACGACAGGGAACGGCCTCCTACGAGCAGTACTTC; CDR3: CAISERQGTASYEQYF